This T cell receptor (beta chain) was sequenced in a study of blood T cells in healthy people across ages. A second roughly 7 to 11 cycle PCR used barcoded and J-beta primers. From the 5' RACE reads, TCRdb called clonotypes with MiXCR, one entry per CDR3 protein. The repertoire holds 950,000 to 1,200,000 distinct CDR3 sequences, with more than 30% as singletons. This CDR3 comprises 14 residues. V gave up 4 bases and J gave up 7 bases; unmatched junction bases: 9. Germline-derived CDR1 and CDR2 are SGDLS and YYNGEE. Sequencing was carried out using blood. The gene calls are TRBV9 and TRBJ1-2; 8 bases fit TRBD1. The clonotype comes from a man aged 18 to 29 in good health. CDR3 protein: CASSYGAGGSGYTF. CDR3 DNA: TGTGCCAGCAGCTACGGAGCAGGGGGCAGTGGCTACACCTTC.